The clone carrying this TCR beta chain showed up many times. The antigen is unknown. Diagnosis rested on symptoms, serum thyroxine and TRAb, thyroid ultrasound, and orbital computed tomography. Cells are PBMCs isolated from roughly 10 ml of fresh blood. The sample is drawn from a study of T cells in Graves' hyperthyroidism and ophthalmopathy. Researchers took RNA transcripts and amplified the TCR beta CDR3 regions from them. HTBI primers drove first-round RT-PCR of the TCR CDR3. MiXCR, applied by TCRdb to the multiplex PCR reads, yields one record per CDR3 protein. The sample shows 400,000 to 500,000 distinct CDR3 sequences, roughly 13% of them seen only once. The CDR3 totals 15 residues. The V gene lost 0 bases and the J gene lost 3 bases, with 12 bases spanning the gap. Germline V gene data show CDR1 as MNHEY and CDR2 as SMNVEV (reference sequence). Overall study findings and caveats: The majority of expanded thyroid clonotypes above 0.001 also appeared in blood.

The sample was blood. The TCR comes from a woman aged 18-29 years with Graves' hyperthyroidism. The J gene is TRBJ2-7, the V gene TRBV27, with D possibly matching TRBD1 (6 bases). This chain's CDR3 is CASSLSRGRGYEQYF. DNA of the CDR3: TGTGCCAGCAGTTTATCCAGGGGAAGGGGCTACGAGCAGTACTTC.